The clone carrying this TCR beta chain came up many times. This specimen belongs to a study of regulatory T cells in long-lasting Graves disease. The CDR3 length is 16 residues. The germline V gene encodes CDR1 SGHTA and CDR2 FQGNSA. V lost 1 base to trimming and J lost 4 bases; unmatched junction nucleotides: 7. Time point described: persistent/refractory GD, antithyroid drugs over 5 years with positive TRAb. Generation of the TCR library employed RNA extracted from PBMCs. Sequencing libraries for TCR beta were prepared with iRepertoire HTBI primers and Arm-PCR of CDR3 regions. TCRdb processed the multiplex PCR reads anew with MiXCR; each CDR3 protein has one entry. Altogether about 290,000 distinct CDR3 sequences are present, roughly a fifth being singletons, with the ten largest covering around three fifths.

The chain couples TRBV7-2 to TRBJ2-7; 10 bases map to TRBD1. The material sequenced was peripheral blood mononuclear cells (PBMCs), taken when the disease was refractory, from a patient treated with antithyroid drugs. The receptor comes from a female donor with Graves disease. The CDR3 nucleotides are TGTGCCAGCAGCTTAGAACGGGACAGGGGCAGGTACGAGCAGTACTTC. Amino acid sequence: CASSLERDRGRYEQYF.